This TCR beta chain emerged from a study of CD4 T cells in relation to SARS-CoV-2 and coronaviruses. Overall study findings and caveats: Compared with monoreactive clones, crossreactive clones showed significantly weaker SARS-CoV-2 expansion.

This CDR3 is 14 amino acids long. The germline V gene encodes CDR1 KGHSH and CDR2 LQKENI. The V end lost 5 bases, the J end lost 3 bases, and 10 bases lay between the germline ends. TCRdb's copy holds only in-frame clones and misses some; the assay was immunoSEQ multiplex PCR. This table has approximately 17,000 clones, roughly 74% appearing once. Before the COVID-19 pandemic, during about 2010-2018, CD4+ T cells were taken from unexposed donors. Isolation of CD4+ T cells took place after less than 11 days in culture. Cells permitting, SARS-CoV-2 S/N and four cold-coronavirus spikes were tested on unexposed-donor CD4+ T cells. Concerning this clone itself: The antigen remains undetermined.

This clonotype was obtained from a human donor in good health. V is TRBV18 and J is TRBJ1-4, with D possibly TRBD1 on 6 matching bases. The material sequenced was CD4+ T cells from PBMCs, cultured in vitro. The CDR3, as DNA: TGTGCCAGCTCATTGGGGGCGGCTAATGAAAAACTGTTTTTT. Translated: CASSLGAANEKLFF.